The 7 T cell receptor beta chains below come from one sample, sequenced in a study of identical twins. TCRdb re-called the 5' RACE reads with MiXCR, one entry per CDR3 protein. The data show 240,000 or so distinct CDR3 sequences, approximately 7% seen once. These sequences were also reported in another study, on yellow fever vaccine responses in identical twins.

Sequenced: memory (CD45RO+) T cells sorted from blood. The receptors were gathered from a woman under 30 in good health.

The chain is built from TRBV5-1 and TRBJ2-5, with 16 bases matching TRBD2. The CDR3 runs 16 residues. The germline V gene encodes CDR1 SGHRS and CDR2 YFSETQ. After removal of 4 bases from V and 4 bases from J, the junction contained 4 bases not matched to a gene. CDR3 residues: CASSTGLAGGLETQYF. CDR3 nucleotide sequence: TGCGCCAGCAGCACGGGACTAGCGGGGGGGCTAGAGACCCAGTACTTC.

Concerning this clonotype itself: A single base separates this from a much larger clone, so it may be a read error. V and J are TRBV5-1 and TRBJ2-3, with D possibly TRBD1 on 5 matching bases. The CDR3 extends over 14 amino acids. The germline gives CDR1 SGHRS, CDR2 YFSETQ. CDR3 nucleotides: TGCGCCAGCAGCTTGCCGGTCGACAGTGATACGCCGTATTTT. This codes for CASSLPVDSDTPYF.

In this sample, this clonotype turned up a few times. The chain links TRBV24-1 to TRBJ1-5; 8 positions match TRBD1. Per germline, CDR1 KGHDR and CDR2 SFDVKD. This CDR3 is 16 amino acids long. V trimming: 2 bases; J trimming: 3 bases; junction bases outside the gene matches: 5. The CDR3 coding sequence is TGTGCCACCAGTGATTCCGGGACAGGCTACAATCAGCCCCAGCATTTT. Translating gives CATSDSGTGYNQPQHF.

This clonotype was detected many times. V is TRBV12-3 or TRBV12-4 and J is TRBJ1-1, with no clear D. The CDR3 is 13 residues long. V gave up 6 bases and J gave up 1 base, with 9 bases separating them. The CDR3 DNA reads as TGTGCCAGCAGCTGGACGGAGAACACTGAAGCTTTCTTT. Protein: CASSWTENTEAFF.

This clonotype was counted only a few times. This chain joins TRBV20-1 and TRBJ2-3, with D possibly called TRBD1 or TRBD2 (5 bases each). The germline V gene encodes CDR1 DFQATT and CDR2 SNEGSKA (reference sequence). This CDR3 contains 12 residues. Trimming removed 8 bases at V and 2 bases at J, with 11 bases between. This CDR3 reads CSTGLLTDTQYF. CDR3 DNA sequence: TGCAGTACAGGACTTCTCACAGATACGCAGTATTTT.

This clonotype was found a few times. The chain links TRBV7-3 to TRBJ2-5, with D unclear. The CDR3 has 13 amino acids. The V and J ends lost 0 bases and 5 bases respectively, with 7 bases between them. Germline V lookup: CDR1 SGHTA, CDR2 FQGTGA. The CDR3 DNA follows: TGTGCCAGCAGCTTAACGTTGGGGGAGACCCAGTACTTC. This translates into CASSLTLGETQYF.

This clonotype was observed many times. The chain uses TRBV10-3 and TRBJ2-3, with 7 positions matching TRBD1. V shed 3 bases and J 4 bases; nucleotides not matched to a gene: 10. The CDR3 totals 16 residues. The germline V gene encodes CDR1 ENHRY and CDR2 SYGVKD. DNA of the CDR3: TGTGCCATCAGTGATTACGGTAACAGGGGATCAGATACGCAGTATTTT. This translates into CAISDYGNRGSDTQYF.